This T cell receptor (beta chain) appears in the sequencing data of a study of cytomegalovirus exposure and HLA in healthy donors. Findings of the study overall: The productive fraction for most TCR beta V segments was about 87% or about 30% in an earlier analysis.

The ends lost 0 bases at V and 4 bases at J; junction bases unmatched: 7. Germline V lookup: CDR1 LNHNV, CDR2 YYDKDF (reference sequence). The CDR3 has 18 residues. This clone was found a few times. Its matching antigen is unknown. Primers included in the PCR were 60 Vbeta and 13 Jbeta primers. Original processing notes: As a later analysis found, there were 70 million to 80 million unique TCR beta chains, of which some 10 million were shared. Clones were sequenced by immunoSEQ multiplex PCR, and TCRdb holds only the in-frame ones, with some missing. V, J and clone size were drawn from that table, and D and trimming were deduced from the DNA. The sample holds more than 55,000 clones, 75% to 90% seen once. Everyone who donated was a healthy bone marrow donor.

The V call is TRBV15, the J call TRBJ2-1, with 12 bases aligning to TRBD2. Sequencing was carried out using PBMCs. This TCR came from a woman in her thirties or forties in good health and CMV-seronegative. CDR3 DNA: TGTGCCACCAGCAGAGATCGGCTAGCGGGAGGGCTATACAATGAGCAGTTCTTC. Its translation: CATSRDRLAGGLYNEQFF.